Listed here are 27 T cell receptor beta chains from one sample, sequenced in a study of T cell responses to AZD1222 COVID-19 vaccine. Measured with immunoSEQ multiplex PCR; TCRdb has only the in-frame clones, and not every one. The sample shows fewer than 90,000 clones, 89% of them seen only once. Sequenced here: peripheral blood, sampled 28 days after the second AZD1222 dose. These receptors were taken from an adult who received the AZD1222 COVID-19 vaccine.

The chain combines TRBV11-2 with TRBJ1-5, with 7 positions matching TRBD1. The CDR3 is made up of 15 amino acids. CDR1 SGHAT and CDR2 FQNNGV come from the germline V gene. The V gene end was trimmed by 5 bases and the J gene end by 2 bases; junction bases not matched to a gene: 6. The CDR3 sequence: CASSGGQAGNQPQHF. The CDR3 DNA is TGTGCCAGCAGCGGAGGACAGGCCGGCAATCAGCCCCAGCATTTT.

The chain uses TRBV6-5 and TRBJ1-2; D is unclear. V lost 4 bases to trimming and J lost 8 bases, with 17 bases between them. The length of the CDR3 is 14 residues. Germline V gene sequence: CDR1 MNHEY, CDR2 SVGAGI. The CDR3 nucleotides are TGTGCCAGCAGTTCCCGGACCCCGGTTGTCGGCTACACCTTC. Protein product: CASSSRTPVVGYTF.

The CDR3 DNA follows: TGTGCCAGCAGCTTGGGAGATCCTGCGGCGGACACTGAAGCTTTCTTT. Translating gives CASSLGDPAADTEAFF. This rearrangement joins TRBV7-9 to TRBJ1-1; D is unresolved. V gave up 3 bases and J gave up 3 bases, with 17 bases separating them. This CDR3 has 16 amino acids. CDR1 SEHNR and CDR2 FQNEAQ come from the germline V gene (reference sequence).

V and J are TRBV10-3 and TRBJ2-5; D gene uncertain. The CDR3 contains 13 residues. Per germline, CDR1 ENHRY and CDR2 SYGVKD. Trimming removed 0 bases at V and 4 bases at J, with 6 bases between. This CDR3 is CAISESDGETQYF. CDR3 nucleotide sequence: TGTGCCATCAGTGAGTCGGATGGAGAGACCCAGTACTTC.

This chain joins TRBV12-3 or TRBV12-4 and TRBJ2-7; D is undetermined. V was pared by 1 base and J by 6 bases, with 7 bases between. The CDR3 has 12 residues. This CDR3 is CASSLGPIEQYF. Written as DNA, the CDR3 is TGTGCCAGCAGTTTAGGACCGATCGAGCAGTACTTC.

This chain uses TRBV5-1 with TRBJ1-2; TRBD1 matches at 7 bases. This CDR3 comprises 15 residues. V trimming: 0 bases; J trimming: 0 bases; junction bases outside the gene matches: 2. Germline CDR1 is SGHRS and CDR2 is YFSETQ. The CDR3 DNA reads TGCGCCAGCAGCTTGGGACAGGGAGCTAACTATGGCTACACCTTC. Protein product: CASSLGQGANYGYTF.

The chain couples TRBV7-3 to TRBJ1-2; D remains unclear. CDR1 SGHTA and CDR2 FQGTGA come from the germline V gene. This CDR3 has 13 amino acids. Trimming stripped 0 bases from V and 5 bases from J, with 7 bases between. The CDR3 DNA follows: TGTGCCAGCAGCTTAACGCACGGTTATGGCTACACCTTC. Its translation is CASSLTHGYGYTF.

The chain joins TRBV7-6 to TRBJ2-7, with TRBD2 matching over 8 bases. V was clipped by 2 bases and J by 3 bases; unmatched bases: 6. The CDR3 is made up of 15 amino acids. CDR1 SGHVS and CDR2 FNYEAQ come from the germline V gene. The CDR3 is CASSLLAGDNYEQYF. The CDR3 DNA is TGTGCCAGCAGCTTACTAGCGGGCGATAACTACGAGCAGTACTTC.

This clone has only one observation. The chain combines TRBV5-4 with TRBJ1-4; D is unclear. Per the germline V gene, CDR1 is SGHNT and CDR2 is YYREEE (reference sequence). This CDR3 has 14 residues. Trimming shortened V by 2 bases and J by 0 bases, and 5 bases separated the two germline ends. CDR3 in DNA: TGTGCCAGCAGCTTCGGTGCAACTAATGAAAAACTGTTTTTT. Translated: CASSFGATNEKLFF.

This CDR3 reads CAWTGGWGQPQHF. The CDR3 DNA reads as TGTGCCTGGACAGGGGGGTGGGGTCAGCCCCAGCATTTT. The chain has TRBV30 and TRBJ1-5, with TRBD1 identical over 7 bases. V lost 4 bases and J lost 6; bases outside the gene matches: 6. Looked up from germline, CDR1 is GTSNPN and CDR2 is SVGIG (reference sequence). The CDR3 runs to 13 residues.

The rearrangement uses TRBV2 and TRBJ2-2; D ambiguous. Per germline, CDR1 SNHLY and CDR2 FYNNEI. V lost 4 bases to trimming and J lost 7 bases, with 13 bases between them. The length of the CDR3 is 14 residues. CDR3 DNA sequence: TGTGCCAGCAGTGCCTCACGGGCAGGCGGGGAGCTGTTTTTT. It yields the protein CASSASRAGGELFF.

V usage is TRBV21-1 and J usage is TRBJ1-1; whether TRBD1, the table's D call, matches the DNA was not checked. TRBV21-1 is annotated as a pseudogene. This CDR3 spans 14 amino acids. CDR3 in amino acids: CASSKNQGSTEAFF. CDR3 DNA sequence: TGTGCCAGCAGCAAAAATCAGGGGAGCACTGAAGCTTTCTTT.

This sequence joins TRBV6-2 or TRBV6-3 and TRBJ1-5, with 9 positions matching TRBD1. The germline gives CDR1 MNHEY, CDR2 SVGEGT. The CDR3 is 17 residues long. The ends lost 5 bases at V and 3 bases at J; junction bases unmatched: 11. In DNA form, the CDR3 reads TGTGCCAGCAGTATCCGGGACAGGGCACAGGTCAATCAGCCCCAGCATTTT. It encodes CASSIRDRAQVNQPQHF.

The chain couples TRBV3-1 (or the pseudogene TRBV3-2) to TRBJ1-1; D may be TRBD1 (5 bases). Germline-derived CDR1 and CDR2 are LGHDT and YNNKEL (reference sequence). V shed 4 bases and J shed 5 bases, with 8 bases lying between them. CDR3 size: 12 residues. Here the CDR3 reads CASSRGGTEAFF. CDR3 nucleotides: TGTGCCAGCAGCCGGGGGGGTACTGAAGCTTTCTTT.

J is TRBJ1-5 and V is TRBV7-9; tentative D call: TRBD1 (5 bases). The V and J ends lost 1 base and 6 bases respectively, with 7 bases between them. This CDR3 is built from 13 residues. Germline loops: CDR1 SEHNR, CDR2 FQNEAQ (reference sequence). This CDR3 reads CASSLVGVQPQHF. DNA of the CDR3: TGTGCCAGCAGCTTAGTAGGGGTTCAGCCCCAGCATTTT.

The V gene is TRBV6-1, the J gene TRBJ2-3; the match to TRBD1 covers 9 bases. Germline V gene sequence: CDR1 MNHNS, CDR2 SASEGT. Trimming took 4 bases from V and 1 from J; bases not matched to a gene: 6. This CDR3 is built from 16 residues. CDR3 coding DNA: TGTGCCAGCAGTGGGGGACAGGGATGGGGCACAGATACGCAGTATTTT. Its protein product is CASSGGQGWGTDTQYF.

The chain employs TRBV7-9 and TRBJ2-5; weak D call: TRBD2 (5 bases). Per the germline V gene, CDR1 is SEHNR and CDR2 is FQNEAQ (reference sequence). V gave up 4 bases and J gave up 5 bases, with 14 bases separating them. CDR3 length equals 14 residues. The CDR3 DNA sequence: TGTGCCAGCAGCTCCAGAGTAGGAGGTGAGACCCAGTACTTC. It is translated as CASSSRVGGETQYF.

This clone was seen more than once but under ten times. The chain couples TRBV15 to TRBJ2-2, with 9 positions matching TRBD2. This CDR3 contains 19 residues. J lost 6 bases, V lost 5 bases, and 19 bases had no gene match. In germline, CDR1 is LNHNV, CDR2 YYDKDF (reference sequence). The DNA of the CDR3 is TGTGCCACCAGCTCCTCCATATGGGCTAGCGGGGTTCACGCCGGGGAGCTGTTTTTT. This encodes CATSSSIWASGVHAGELFF.

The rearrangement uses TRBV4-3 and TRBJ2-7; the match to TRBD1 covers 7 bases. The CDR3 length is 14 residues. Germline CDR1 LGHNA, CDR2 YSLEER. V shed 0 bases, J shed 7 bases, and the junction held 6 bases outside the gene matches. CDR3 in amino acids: CASSQETGVGEQYF. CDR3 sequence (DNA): TGCGCCAGCAGCCAAGAAACAGGGGTGGGAGAGCAGTACTTC.

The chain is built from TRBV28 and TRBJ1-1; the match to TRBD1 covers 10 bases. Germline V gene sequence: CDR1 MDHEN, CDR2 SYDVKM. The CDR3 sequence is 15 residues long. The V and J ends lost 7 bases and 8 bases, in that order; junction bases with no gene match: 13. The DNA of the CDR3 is TGTGCCAGCAATAATGCGGGACAGGGGAATTCGGAAGCTTTCTTT. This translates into CASNNAGQGNSEAFF.

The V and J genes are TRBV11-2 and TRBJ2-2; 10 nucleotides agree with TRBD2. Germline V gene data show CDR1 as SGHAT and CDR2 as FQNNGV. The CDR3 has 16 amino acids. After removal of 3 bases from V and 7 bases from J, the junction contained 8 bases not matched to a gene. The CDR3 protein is CASSFSSGGWGGELFF. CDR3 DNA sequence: TGTGCCAGCAGCTTTTCTAGCGGGGGATGGGGCGGGGAGCTGTTTTTT.

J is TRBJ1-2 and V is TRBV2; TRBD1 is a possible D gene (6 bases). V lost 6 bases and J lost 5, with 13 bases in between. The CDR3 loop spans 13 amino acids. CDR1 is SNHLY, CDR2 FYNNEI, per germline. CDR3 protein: CASRGTGIYGYTF. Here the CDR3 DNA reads TGTGCCAGCAGGGGCACAGGGATATATGGCTACACCTTC.

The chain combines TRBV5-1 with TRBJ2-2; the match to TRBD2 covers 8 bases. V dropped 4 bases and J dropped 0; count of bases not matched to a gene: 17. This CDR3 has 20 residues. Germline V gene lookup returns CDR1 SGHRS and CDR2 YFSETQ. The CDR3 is CASSPRTLRGVFANTGELFF. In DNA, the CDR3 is TGCGCCAGCAGCCCCAGGACGTTGCGGGGGGTCTTCGCGAACACCGGGGAGCTGTTTTTT.

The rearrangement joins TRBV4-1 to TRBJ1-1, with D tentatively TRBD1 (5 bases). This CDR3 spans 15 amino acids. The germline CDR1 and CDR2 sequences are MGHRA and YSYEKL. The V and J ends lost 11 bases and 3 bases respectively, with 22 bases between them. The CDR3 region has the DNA TGCGCCGTCACGTGGGGGGAGGCCCCGGACACTGAAGCTTTCTTT. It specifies CAVTWGEAPDTEAFF.

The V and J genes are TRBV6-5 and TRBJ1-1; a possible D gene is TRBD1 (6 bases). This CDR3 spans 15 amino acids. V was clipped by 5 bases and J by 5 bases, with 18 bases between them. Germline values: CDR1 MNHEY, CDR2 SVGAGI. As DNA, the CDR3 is TGTGCCAGCAGTACTGGACAGTTACGACATACTGAAGCTTTCTTT. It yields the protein CASSTGQLRHTEAFF.

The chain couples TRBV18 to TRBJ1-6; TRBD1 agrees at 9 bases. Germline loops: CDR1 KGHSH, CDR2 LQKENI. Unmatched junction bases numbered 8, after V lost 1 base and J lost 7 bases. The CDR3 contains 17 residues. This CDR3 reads CASSPQAQGATNSPLHF. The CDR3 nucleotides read TGTGCCAGCTCACCACAAGCACAGGGGGCGACGAATTCACCCCTCCACTTT. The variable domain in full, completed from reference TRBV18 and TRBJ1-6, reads NAGVMQNPRHLVRRRGQEARLRCSPMKGHSHVYWYRQLPEEGLKFMVYLQKENIIDESGMPKERFSAEFPKEGPSILRIQQVVRGDSAAYFCASSPQAQGATNSPLHFGNGTRLTVT.

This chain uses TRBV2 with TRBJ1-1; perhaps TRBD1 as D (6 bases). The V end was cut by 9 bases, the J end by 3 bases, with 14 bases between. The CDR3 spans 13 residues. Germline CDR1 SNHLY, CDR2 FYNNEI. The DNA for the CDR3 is TGTGCCAGTGCCAGGGGTGGGTACACTGAAGCTTTCTTT. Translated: CASARGGYTEAFF.